The present entry profiles one T cell receptor (beta chain) with its context. Its specificity is not known. The record originates from a study of cytomegalovirus exposure and HLA in healthy donors. Across the study: For the 300 to 450 genotyped donors, 80% to 90% fell within the Caucasian-associated ancestry cluster.

Study-wide findings and caveats: Overall, approximately 150 TCR beta chains were annotated as cytomegalovirus-associated.

The PCR ran on 60 Vbeta and 13 Jbeta primers. Here immunoSEQ multiplex PCR was the method, and the copy in TCRdb shows in-frame clones only, minus some. The table lists under 200,000 clones, 81% of them singletons. CDR1 and CDR2 from the germline V gene are MNHEY and SVGAGI. The CDR3 runs to 14 residues. V was shortened by 5 bases and J by 4 bases, with 13 bases between the two germline ends. The genes are TRBV6-5 and TRBJ2-3; maybe TRBD2 (7 bases). The sequencing sample was made of PBMCs. The sequence was obtained from a man aged 40-55 years in good health and CMV-seropositive. CDR3 bases: TGTGCCAGCAGTCCAGGGGACTATTCAGATACGCAGTATTTT. Amino acid sequence: CASSPGDYSDTQYF.